This TCR beta chain appears in the sequencing data of a study of shared clonotypes between healthy human individuals. Overall study: Each donor's CD8 memory used one plate, CD8 naive two, each CD4 subset three.

Germline loops: CDR1 LNHNV, CDR2 YYDKDF (reference sequence). This CDR3 spans 19 amino acids. V trimming: 0 bases; J trimming: 0 bases; junction bases outside the gene matches: 9. Sequencing was performed with immunoSEQ multiplex PCR; in TCRdb, only in-frame clones are kept and a portion is missing. The sample includes some 500,000 clones, 90% to 96% of them seen just once. This chain links TRBV15 with TRBJ2-4; TRBD1 aligns across 9 bases. This TCR was sampled from a woman aged 30 to 39 in good health. Sequenced: naive CD4+ T cells sorted from blood. Sample subset: CD45RA+ positively selected. In DNA, the CDR3 is TGTGCCACCAGCAGAGAGTTCGGGACAGGGAGTTTAGCCAAAAACATTCAGTACTTC. It codes for CATSREFGTGSLAKNIQYF.